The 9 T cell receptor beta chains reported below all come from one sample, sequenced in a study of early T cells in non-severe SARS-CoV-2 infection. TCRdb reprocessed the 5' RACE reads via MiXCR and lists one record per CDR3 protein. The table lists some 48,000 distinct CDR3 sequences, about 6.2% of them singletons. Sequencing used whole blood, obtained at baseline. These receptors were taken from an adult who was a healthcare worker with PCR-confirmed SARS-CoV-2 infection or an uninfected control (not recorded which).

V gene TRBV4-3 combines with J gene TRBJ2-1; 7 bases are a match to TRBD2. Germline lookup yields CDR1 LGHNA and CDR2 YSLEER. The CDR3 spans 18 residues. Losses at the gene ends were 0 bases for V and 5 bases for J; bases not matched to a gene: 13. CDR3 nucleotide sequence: TGCGCCAGCAGCCAAGATAGGCCTAGCGGTTTATATGACAATGAGCAGTTCTTC. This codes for CASSQDRPSGLYDNEQFF.

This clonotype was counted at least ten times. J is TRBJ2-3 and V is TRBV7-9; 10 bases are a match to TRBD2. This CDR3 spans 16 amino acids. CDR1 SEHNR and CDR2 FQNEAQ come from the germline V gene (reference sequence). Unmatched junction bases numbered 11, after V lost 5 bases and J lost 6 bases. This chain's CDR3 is CASSARSGRARDTQYF. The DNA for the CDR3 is TGTGCCAGCAGCGCGAGGAGCGGGAGGGCCAGGGATACGCAGTATTTT.

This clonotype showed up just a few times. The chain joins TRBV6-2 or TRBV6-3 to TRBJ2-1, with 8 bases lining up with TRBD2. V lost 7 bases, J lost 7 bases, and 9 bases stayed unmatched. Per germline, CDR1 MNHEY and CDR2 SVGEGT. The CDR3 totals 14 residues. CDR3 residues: CASTSGLEFNEQFF. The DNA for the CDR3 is TGTGCCAGCACCTCGGGACTAGAATTTAATGAGCAGTTCTTC.

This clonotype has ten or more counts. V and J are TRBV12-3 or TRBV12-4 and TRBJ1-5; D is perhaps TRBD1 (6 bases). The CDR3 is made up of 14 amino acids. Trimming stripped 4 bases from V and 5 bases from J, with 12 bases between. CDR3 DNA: TGTGCCAGCAGTTCGACAGGCGCTCATCAGCCCCAGCATTTT. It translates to CASSSTGAHQPQHF.

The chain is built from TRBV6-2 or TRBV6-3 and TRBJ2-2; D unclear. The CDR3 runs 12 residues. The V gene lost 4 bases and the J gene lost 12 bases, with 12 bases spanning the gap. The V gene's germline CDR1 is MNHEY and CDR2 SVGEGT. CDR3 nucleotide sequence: TGTGCCAGCAGTTTTCTGGGCCCGAAGCTGTTTTTT. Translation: CASSFLGPKLFF.

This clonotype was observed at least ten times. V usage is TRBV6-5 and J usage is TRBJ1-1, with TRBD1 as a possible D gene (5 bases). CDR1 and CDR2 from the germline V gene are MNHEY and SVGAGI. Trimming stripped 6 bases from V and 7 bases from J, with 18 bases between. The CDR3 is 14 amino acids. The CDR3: CASRPGPTSDEAFF. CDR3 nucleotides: TGTGCCAGCAGGCCGGGACCAACTTCGGATGAAGCTTTCTTT.

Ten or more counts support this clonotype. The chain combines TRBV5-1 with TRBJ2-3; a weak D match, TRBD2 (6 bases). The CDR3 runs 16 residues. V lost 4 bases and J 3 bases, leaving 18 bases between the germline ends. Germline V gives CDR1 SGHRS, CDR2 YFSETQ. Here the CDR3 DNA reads TGCGCCAGCAGCCCGGCAGCGGGCTTAGGTACAGATACGCAGTATTTT. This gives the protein CASSPAAGLGTDTQYF.

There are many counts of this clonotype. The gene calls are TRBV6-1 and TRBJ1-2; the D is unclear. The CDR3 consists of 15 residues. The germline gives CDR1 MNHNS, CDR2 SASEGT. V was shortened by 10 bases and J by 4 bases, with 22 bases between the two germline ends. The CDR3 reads CAIGEGDLTVYGYTF. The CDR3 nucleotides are TGTGCCATCGGAGAGGGAGATCTCACCGTCTATGGCTACACCTTC.

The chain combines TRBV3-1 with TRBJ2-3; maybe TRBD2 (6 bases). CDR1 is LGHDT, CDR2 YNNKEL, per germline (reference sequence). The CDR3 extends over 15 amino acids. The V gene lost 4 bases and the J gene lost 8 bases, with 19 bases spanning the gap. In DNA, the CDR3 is TGTGCCAGCAGCCGCTCGACTAGTCTTGGGGGTACGCAGTATTTT. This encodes CASSRSTSLGGTQYF.